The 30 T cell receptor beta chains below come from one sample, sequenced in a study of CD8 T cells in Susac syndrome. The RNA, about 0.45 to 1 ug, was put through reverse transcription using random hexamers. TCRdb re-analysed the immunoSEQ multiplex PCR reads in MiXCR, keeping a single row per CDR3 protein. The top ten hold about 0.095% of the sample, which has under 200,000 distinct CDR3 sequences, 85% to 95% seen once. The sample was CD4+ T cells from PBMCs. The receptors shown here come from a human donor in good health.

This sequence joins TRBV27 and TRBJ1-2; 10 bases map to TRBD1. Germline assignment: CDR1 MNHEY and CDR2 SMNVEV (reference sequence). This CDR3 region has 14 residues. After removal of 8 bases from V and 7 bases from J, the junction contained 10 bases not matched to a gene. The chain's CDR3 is CASRRTGGVGGYTF. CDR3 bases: TGTGCCAGCCGAAGGACAGGGGGGGTAGGTGGCTACACCTTC.

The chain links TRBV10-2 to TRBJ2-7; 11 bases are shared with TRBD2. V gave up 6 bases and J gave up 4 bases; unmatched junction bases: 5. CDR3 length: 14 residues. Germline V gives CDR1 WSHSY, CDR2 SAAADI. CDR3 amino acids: CASRKTSGEYEQYF. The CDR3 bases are TGCGCCAGCAGAAAGACTAGCGGGGAATACGAGCAGTACTTC.

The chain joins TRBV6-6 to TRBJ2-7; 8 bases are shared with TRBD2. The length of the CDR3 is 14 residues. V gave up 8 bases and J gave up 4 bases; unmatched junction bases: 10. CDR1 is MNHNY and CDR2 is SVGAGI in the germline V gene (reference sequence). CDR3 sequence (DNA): TGTGCCAGCCGACCCGGGACTAGGGCTTACGAGCAGTACGTC. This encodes CASRPGTRAYEQYV.

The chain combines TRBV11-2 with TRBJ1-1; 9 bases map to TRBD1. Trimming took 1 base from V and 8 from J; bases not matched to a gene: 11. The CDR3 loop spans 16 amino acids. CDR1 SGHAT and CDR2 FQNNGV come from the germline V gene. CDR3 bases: TGTGCCAGCAGCTTAGTAGGGGGACAGGGTGTCTTCGAAGCTTTCTTT. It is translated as CASSLVGGQGVFEAFF.

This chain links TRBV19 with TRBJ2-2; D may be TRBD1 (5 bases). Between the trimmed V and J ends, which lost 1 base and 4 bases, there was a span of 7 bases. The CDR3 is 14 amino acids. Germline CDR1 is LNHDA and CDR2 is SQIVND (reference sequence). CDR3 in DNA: TGTGCCAGTAGTATAGCCAGGGTCACCGGGGAGCTGTTTTTT. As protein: CASSIARVTGELFF. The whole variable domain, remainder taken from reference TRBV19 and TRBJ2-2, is DGGITQSPKYLFRKEGQNVTLSCEQNLNHDAMYWYRQDPGQGLRLIYYSQIVNDFQKGDIAEGYSVSREKKESFPLTVTSAQKNPTAFYLCASSIARVTGELFFGEGSRLTVL.

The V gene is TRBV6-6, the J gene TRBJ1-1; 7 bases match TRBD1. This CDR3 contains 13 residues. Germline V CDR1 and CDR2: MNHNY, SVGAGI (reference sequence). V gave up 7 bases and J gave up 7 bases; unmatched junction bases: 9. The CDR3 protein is CASITDRDSEAFF. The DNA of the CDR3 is TGTGCCAGCATCACCGACCGGGACAGTGAAGCTTTCTTT.

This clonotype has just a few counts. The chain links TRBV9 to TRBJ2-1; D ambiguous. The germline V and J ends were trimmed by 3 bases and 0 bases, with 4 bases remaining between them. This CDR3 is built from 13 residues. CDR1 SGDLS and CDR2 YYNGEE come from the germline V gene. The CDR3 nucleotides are TGTGCCAGCAGCGGGAGCTCCTACAATGAGCAGTTCTTC. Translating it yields CASSGSSYNEQFF.

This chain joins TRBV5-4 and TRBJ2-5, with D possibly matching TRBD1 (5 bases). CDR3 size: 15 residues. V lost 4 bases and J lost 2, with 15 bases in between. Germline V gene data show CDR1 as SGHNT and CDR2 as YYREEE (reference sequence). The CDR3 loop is CASSRVAGRQETQYF. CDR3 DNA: TGTGCCAGCAGCCGGGTGGCAGGGCGGCAAGAGACCCAGTACTTC. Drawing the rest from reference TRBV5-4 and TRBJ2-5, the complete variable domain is ETGVTQSPTHLIKTRGQQVTLRCSSQSGHNTVSWYQQALGQGPQFIFQYYREEENGRGNFPPRFSGLQFPNYSSELNVNALELDDSALYLCASSRVAGRQETQYFGPGTRLLVL.

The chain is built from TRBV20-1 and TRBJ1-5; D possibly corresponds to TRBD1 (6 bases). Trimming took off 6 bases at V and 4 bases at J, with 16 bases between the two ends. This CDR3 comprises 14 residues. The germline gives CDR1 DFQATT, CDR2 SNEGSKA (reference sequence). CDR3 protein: CSAPTGTSNQPQHF. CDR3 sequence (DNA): TGCAGTGCGCCGACAGGAACCTCAAATCAGCCCCAGCATTTT.

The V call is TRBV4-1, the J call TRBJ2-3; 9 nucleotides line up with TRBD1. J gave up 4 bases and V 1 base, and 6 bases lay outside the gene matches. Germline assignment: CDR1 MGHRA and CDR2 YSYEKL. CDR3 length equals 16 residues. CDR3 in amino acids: CASSQVGTGTSDTQYF. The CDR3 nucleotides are TGCGCCAGCAGCCAAGTAGGGACAGGGACTTCAGATACGCAGTATTTT.

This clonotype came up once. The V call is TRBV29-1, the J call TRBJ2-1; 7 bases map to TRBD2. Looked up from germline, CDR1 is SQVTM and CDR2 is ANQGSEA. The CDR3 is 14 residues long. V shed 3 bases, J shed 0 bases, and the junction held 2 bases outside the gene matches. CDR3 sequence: CSVDSSGSYNEQFF. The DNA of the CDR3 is TGCAGCGTTGATTCTAGCGGCTCCTACAATGAGCAGTTCTTC.

The CDR3 protein is CASRNRQGATEAFF. In DNA, the CDR3 is TGTGCCAGCAGAAACAGACAGGGAGCCACTGAAGCTTTCTTT. The chain recombines TRBV27 with TRBJ1-1, with TRBD1 matching 7 bases. Looked up from germline, CDR1 is MNHEY and CDR2 is SMNVEV (reference sequence). The J segment lost 4 bases and the V segment lost 6 bases, leaving 8 bases of the junction unmatched. The CDR3 runs 14 residues.

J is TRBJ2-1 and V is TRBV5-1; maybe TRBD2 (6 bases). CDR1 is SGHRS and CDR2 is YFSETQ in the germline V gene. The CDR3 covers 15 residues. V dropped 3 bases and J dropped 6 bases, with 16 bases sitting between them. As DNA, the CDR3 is TGCGCCAGCAGCTCAGGCGTGGGGGAGGCCAATGAGCAGTTCTTC. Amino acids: CASSSGVGEANEQFF.

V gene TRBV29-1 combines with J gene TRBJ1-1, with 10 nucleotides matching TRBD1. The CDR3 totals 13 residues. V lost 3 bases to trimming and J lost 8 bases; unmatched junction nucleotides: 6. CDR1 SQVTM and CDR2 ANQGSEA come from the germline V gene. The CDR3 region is CSVDSDRGQEAFF. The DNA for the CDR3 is TGCAGCGTTGATAGCGACAGGGGGCAAGAAGCTTTCTTT.

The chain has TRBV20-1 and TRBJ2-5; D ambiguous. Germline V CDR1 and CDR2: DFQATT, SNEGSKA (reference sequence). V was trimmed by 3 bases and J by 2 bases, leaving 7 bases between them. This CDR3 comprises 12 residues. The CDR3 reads CSASRRQETQYF. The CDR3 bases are TGCAGTGCTAGTAGGCGGCAAGAGACCCAGTACTTC.

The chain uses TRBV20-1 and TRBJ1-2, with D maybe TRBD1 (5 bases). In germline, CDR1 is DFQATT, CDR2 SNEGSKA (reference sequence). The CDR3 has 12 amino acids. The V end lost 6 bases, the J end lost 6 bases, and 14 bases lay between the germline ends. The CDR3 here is CSASTPGDGYTF. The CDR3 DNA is TGCAGTGCCTCCACGCCGGGGGATGGCTACACCTTC.

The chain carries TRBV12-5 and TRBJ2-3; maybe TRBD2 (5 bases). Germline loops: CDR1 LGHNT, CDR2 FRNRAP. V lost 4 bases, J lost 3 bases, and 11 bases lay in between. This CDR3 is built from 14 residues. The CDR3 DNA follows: TGTGCTAGTGGTTCATCACTAGGAACAGATACGCAGTATTTT. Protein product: CASGSSLGTDTQYF.

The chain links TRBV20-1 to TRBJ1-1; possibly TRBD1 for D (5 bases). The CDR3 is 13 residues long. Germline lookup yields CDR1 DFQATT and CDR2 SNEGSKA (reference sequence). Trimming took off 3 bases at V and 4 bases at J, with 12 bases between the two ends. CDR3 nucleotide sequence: TGCAGTGCTAGGGGGCCGCTGGTCACTGAAGCTTTCTTT. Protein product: CSARGPLVTEAFF.

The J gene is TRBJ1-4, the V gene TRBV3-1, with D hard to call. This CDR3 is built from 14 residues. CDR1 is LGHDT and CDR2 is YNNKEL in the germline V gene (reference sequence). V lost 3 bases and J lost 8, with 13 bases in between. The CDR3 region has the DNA TGTGCCAGCAGCCATCGGGAACTCGAAGAAAAACTGTTTTTT. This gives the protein CASSHRELEEKLFF. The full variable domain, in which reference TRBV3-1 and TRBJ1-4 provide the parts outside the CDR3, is DTAVSQTPKYLVTQMGNDKSIKCEQNLGHDTMYWYKQDSKKFLKIMFSYNNKELIINETVPNRFSPKSPDKAHLNLHINSLELGDSAVYFCASSHRELEEKLFFGSGTQLSVL.

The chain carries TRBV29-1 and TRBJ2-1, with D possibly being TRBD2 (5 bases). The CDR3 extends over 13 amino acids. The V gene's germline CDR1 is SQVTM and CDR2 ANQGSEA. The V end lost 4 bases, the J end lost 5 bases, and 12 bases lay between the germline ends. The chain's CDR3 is CSVAASSDNEQFF. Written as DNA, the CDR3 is TGCAGCGTTGCAGCTAGCTCGGACAATGAGCAGTTCTTC.

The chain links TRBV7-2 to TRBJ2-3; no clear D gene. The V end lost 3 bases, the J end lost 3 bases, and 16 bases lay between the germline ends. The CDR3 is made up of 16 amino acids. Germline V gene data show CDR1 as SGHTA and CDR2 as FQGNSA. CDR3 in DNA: TGTGCCAGCAGCTTGAAGGCTCGGTACGGGACAGATACGCAGTATTTT. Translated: CASSLKARYGTDTQYF.

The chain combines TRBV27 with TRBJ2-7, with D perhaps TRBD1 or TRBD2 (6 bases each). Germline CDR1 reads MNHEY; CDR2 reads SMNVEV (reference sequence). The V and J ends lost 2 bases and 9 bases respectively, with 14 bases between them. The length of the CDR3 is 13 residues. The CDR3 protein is CASSLRRGRVQYV. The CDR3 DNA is TGTGCCAGCAGTTTAAGACGGGGGCGTGTGCAGTACGTC.

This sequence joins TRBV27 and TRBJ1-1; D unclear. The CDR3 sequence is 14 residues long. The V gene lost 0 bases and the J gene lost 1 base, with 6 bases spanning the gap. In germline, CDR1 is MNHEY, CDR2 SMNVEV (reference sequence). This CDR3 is CASSLSPRNTEAFF. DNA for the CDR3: TGTGCCAGCAGTTTATCGCCAAGGAACACTGAAGCTTTCTTT.

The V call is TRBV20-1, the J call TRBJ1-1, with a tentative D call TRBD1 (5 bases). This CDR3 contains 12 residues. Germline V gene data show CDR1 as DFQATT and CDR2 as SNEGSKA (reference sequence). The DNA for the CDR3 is TGCAGGCAGGCCCAGGGAGATACTGAAGCTTTCTTT. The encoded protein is CRQAQGDTEAFF.

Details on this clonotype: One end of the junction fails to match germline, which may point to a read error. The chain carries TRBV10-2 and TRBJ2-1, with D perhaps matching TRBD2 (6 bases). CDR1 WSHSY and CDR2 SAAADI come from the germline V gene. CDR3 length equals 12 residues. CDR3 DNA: TGCGCCTGCAGGGCGGGGTACAATGAGCAGTTCTTC. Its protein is CACRAGYNEQFF.

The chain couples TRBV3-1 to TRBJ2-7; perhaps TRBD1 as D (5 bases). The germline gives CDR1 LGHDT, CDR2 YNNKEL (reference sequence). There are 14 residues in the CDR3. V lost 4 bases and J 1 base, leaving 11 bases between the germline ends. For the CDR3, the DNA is TGTGCCAGCAGCCTAGGCAGGGATTCCTACGAGCAGTACGTC. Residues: CASSLGRDSYEQYV.

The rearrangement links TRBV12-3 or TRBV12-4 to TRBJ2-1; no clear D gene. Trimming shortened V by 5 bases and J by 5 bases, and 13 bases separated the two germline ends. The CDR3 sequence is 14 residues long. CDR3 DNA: TGTGCCAGCAGTCGACTTGGATCCCACAATGAGCAGTTCTTC. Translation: CASSRLGSHNEQFF.

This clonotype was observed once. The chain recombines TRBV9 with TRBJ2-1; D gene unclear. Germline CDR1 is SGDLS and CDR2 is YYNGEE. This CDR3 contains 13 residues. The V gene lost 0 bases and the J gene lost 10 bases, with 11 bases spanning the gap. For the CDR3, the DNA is TGTGCCAGCAGCGTAGACCTAGTCCGGGAGCAGTTCTTC. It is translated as CASSVDLVREQFF. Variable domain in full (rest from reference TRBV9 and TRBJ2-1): DSGVTQTPKHLITATGQRVTLRCSPRSGDLSVYWYQQSLDQGLQFLIQYYNGEERAKGNILERFSAQQFPDLHSELNLSSLELGDSALYFCASSVDLVREQFFGPGTRLTVL.

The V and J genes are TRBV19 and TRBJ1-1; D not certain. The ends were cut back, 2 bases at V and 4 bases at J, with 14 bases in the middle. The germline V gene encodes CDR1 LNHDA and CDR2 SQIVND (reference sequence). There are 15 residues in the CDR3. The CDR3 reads CASSINNGGATEAFF. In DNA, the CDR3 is TGTGCCAGTAGTATAAACAACGGAGGTGCCACTGAAGCTTTCTTT.

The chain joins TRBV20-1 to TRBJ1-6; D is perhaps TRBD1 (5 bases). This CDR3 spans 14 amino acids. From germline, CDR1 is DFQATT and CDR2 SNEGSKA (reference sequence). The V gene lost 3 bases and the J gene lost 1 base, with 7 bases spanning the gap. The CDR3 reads CSASGASYNSPLHF. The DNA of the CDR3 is TGCAGTGCTAGCGGGGCATCCTATAATTCACCCCTCCACTTT.